This T cell receptor beta chain was captured in a study of T cells expressing NK-cell markers. Reanalyzing the 5' RACE reads, TCRdb keeps one entry per CDR3 protein, without DNA. The clone table shows about 460,000 distinct CDR3 sequences, with the ten largest holding under 1.5%. This CDR3 contains 13 residues. The germline V gene has CDR1 SGHVS and CDR2 FQNEAQ. The chain carries TRBV7-8 and TRBJ1-2. This receptor was taken from a woman in her 50s in good health. Sequenced input: blood T cells: a sorted CD56 or NKG2C T cell subset, CD4+ or CD8+ T cells, or bulk PBMC T cells (not recorded which). CDR3 protein: CASSSFSGRGYTF.